The subject of this entry is one TCR beta chain. The entry originates in a study of blood T cell repertoires in COVID-19. Study-level background: From T cells, B-cell-depleted T cells, or PBMCs came the material, which was cDNA or gDNA.

Trimming stripped 3 bases from V and 10 bases from J, with 16 bases between. Germline V CDR1 and CDR2: SGHRS, YFSETQ. This CDR3 comprises 13 residues. Assay: immunoSEQ multiplex PCR; the TCRdb copy retains only in-frame clones and omits some. The profile covers some 47,000 clones, with around 86% appearing a single time and around 2.9% taken by the ten largest. The sequence came from an elderly woman with acute or convalescent COVID-19. Sequences were obtained from peripheral blood. The gene calls are TRBV5-1 and TRBJ1-1; possible D gene TRBD1, 6 bases. The CDR3 coding sequence is TGCGCCAGCAGCTCCCCGGGGGGCAGCGGAGCTTTCTTT. It specifies CASSSPGGSGAFF.